Shown below are 30 T cell receptor beta chains from a single sample sequenced in a study of vaccination effects on CD4 cells after COVID-19. Produced via immunoSEQ multiplex PCR; TCRdb's table is partial and in-frame only. The sample carries tens of thousands of clones, around 70% recorded once. Cultured cells yielded isolated CD4+ T cells after around 9 days. The vaccine given was either BNT162b2 or mRNA-1273, in two doses. Antigen specificity for these receptors is unknown. The sequenced sample was CD4+ T cells from PBMCs cultured without peptide, obtained after COVID-19 vaccination. These receptors originate from a human donor who received a COVID-19 vaccine.

This sequence joins TRBV30 and TRBJ2-7, with D possibly matching TRBD2 (5 bases). The CDR3 sequence is 14 residues long. Germline CDR1 and CDR2: GTSNPN and SVGIG (reference sequence). Trimming took off 4 bases at V and 1 base at J, with 14 bases between the two ends. CDR3 sequence: CAWIGVRGSYEQYV. The CDR3 region has the DNA TGTGCCTGGATCGGGGTTAGAGGGTCCTACGAGCAGTACGTC.

This clone was detected only once. The CDR3 DNA is TGTGCCAGCAGCTTGGGGGGCGCTGGAAACACCATATATTTT. It yields the protein CASSLGGAGNTIYF. This chain joins TRBV5-5 and TRBJ1-3; tentative D call: TRBD1 (5 bases). The CDR3 spans 14 residues. Germline V gene data show CDR1 as SGHKS and CDR2 as YYEKEE (reference sequence). V lost 0 bases and J 2 bases, leaving 6 bases between the germline ends.

In the case of this clone: An end of the junction differs from the germline gene, which may be a read error. The rearrangement joins TRBV7-3 to TRBJ2-1; the D is unclear. Germline values: CDR1 SGHTA, CDR2 FQGTGA. The CDR3 extends over 14 amino acids. CDR3 loop: CASSPLNSDNEQFF. The CDR3 region has the DNA TGTGCCAGCAGCCCTCTAAACTCCGACAATGAGCAGTTCTTC.

This clone was picked up one time. The rearrangement uses TRBV7-2 and TRBJ1-2; D is perhaps TRBD1 (6 bases). V dropped 1 base and J dropped 2 bases, with 11 bases sitting between them. CDR3 length: 15 amino acids. CDR1 SGHTA and CDR2 FQGNSA come from the germline V gene. CDR3 amino acids: CASSLDPTGNYGYTF. The CDR3 bases are TGTGCCAGCAGCTTAGACCCCACAGGGAACTATGGCTACACCTTC.

The chain combines TRBV7-3 with TRBJ2-5; 8 bases are a match to TRBD2. V lost 5 bases, J lost 7 bases, and 6 bases stayed unmatched. This CDR3 contains 13 residues. Germline V gives CDR1 SGHTA, CDR2 FQGTGA. The CDR3 DNA sequence: TGTGCCAGCAGCCAGGGACTAGGAGGGACCCAGTACTTC. Translated, it gives CASSQGLGGTQYF.

V gene TRBV7-7 combines with J gene TRBJ1-5; D is unresolved. The CDR3 has 13 residues. CDR1 is SSHAT and CDR2 is FNYEAQ in the germline V gene (reference sequence). V lost 4 bases, J lost 7 bases, and 11 bases lay in between. The CDR3 is CASSSQAGQPQHF. The CDR3 DNA reads TGTGCCAGCAGCTCGCAGGCGGGGCAGCCCCAGCATTTT.

The rearrangement joins TRBV6-6 to TRBJ1-2, with TRBD1 matching 10 bases. The germline CDR1 and CDR2 sequences are MNHNY and SVGAGI (reference sequence). Trimming removed 2 bases from V and 6 bases from J; junction bases left unmatched: 3. The CDR3 spans 14 residues. The CDR3 here is CASSYVGTGDGYTF. The DNA for the CDR3 is TGTGCCAGCAGTTACGTGGGGACAGGGGATGGCTACACCTTC.

V gene TRBV5-6 combines with J gene TRBJ1-1; no clear D. The germline V gene encodes CDR1 SGHDT and CDR2 YYEEEE. V was trimmed by 0 bases and J by 0 bases, leaving 9 bases between them. This CDR3 contains 15 residues. The chain's CDR3 is CASSLVGQLNTEAFF. In DNA form, the CDR3 reads TGTGCCAGCAGCTTGGTTGGTCAGTTGAACACTGAAGCTTTCTTT.

The gene calls are TRBV15 and TRBJ2-7, with no clear D. Trimming took off 5 bases at V and 0 bases at J, with 11 bases between the two ends. The CDR3 has 14 amino acids. From germline, CDR1 is LNHNV and CDR2 YYDKDF (reference sequence). CDR3 protein: CATSPRLNSYEQYV. Written as DNA, the CDR3 is TGTGCCACCAGCCCCCGACTTAACTCCTACGAGCAGTACGTC.

The rearrangement uses TRBV2 and TRBJ2-2; the D is unclear. CDR3 size: 12 residues. CDR1 SNHLY and CDR2 FYNNEI come from the germline V gene. The V end lost 9 bases, the J end lost 5 bases, and 10 bases lay between the germline ends. CDR3 sequence reads: CASRRVTGELFF. As DNA, the CDR3 is TGTGCCAGTCGGAGAGTTACCGGGGAGCTGTTTTTT.

This clone showed up just once. The V gene is TRBV30, the J gene TRBJ1-4, with 7 bases matching TRBD1. From germline, CDR1 is GTSNPN and CDR2 SVGIG (reference sequence). V trimming: 2 bases; J trimming: 8 bases; junction bases outside the gene matches: 8. The CDR3 loop spans 14 amino acids. Here the CDR3 reads CAWSLGQSAEKLFF. DNA for the CDR3: TGTGCCTGGAGTCTGGGACAGTCGGCGGAAAAACTGTTTTTT.

The CDR3 spells CASSLTPDRGDQPQHF. CDR3 coding DNA: TGTGCCAGTAGTTTGACCCCGGACAGGGGTGATCAGCCCCAGCATTTT. The chain couples TRBV19 to TRBJ1-5, with 9 nucleotides matching TRBD1. Germline CDR1 LNHDA, CDR2 SQIVND (reference sequence). The CDR3 covers 16 residues. The ends lost 5 bases at V and 5 bases at J; junction bases unmatched: 10.

This chain joins TRBV6-5 and TRBJ1-5; the D is unclear. CDR1 and CDR2 from the germline V gene are MNHEY and SVGAGI. V lost 8 bases and J lost 5, with 13 bases in between. The CDR3 covers 13 residues. As DNA, the CDR3 is TGTGCCAGCCTAAAGTACACTGATCAGCCCCAGCATTTT. Residues: CASLKYTDQPQHF.

The gene calls are TRBV28 and TRBJ1-5, with D possibly TRBD1 on 6 matching bases. The ends were cut back, 6 bases at V and 7 bases at J, with 13 bases in the middle. The germline V gene has CDR1 MDHEN and CDR2 SYDVKM. The CDR3 spans 13 residues. This chain's CDR3 is CASSRNRDQPQHF. As DNA, the CDR3 is TGTGCCAGCAGCCGCAACAGGGACCAGCCCCAGCATTTT. Supplemented by reference TRBV28 and TRBJ1-5, the full variable domain reads DVKVTQSSRYLVKRTGEKVFLECVQDMDHENMFWYRQDPGLGLRLIYFSYDVKMKEKGDIPEGYSVSREKKERFSLILESASTNQTSMYLCASSRNRDQPQHFGDGTRLSIL.

The rearrangement uses TRBV5-1 and TRBJ2-1; 7 bases fit TRBD1. The CDR3 covers 15 residues. The trim removed 0 bases at V and 10 bases at J, leaving 10 bases unmatched. Germline V lookup: CDR1 SGHRS, CDR2 YFSETQ. CDR3 in DNA: TGCGCCAGCAGCTTGGTTAGTACAGGGACAGACGAGCAGTTCTTC. Its protein is CASSLVSTGTDEQFF. Variable domain in full (rest from reference TRBV5-1 and TRBJ2-1): KAGVTQTPRYLIKTRGQQVTLSCSPISGHRSVSWYQQTPGQGLQFLFEYFSETQRNKGNFPGRFSGRQFSNSRSEMNVSTLELGDSALYLCASSLVSTGTDEQFFGPGTRLTVL.

The genes are TRBV3-1 (or the pseudogene TRBV3-2) and TRBJ1-2; TRBD1 aligns across 8 bases. In germline, CDR1 is LGHDT, CDR2 YNNKEL (reference sequence). The V and J ends lost 1 base and 7 bases, in that order; junction bases with no gene match: 8. The CDR3 loop spans 15 amino acids. The CDR3 spells CASSQVYGGTGGYTF. Here the CDR3 DNA reads TGTGCCAGCAGCCAAGTCTACGGGGGGACAGGTGGCTACACCTTC.

Here the CDR3 DNA reads TGTGCCAGCAGTGCTGAGCTTCGGGGGACGGGTGGCTACACCTTC. It translates to CASSAELRGTGGYTF. This chain links TRBV6-4 with TRBJ1-2; D possibly corresponds to TRBD1 (5 bases). Trimming shortened V by 4 bases and J by 7 bases, and 19 bases separated the two germline ends. This CDR3 is built from 15 residues. Germline values: CDR1 MRHNA, CDR2 SNTAGT.

The chain combines TRBV19 with TRBJ1-2, with TRBD1 matching 7 bases. This CDR3 has 13 residues. V gave up 3 bases and J gave up 4 bases; unmatched junction bases: 2. Germline V lookup: CDR1 LNHDA, CDR2 SQIVND (reference sequence). CDR3 coding DNA: TGTGCCAGTAGTATGGGACAGCCCTATGGCTACACCTTC. This gives the protein CASSMGQPYGYTF.

The chain has TRBV20-1 and TRBJ1-6, with D uncertain. Trimming left V 3 bases short and J 9 bases short, with 9 bases between. CDR3 length: 12 residues. Per the germline V gene, CDR1 is DFQATT and CDR2 is SNEGSKA (reference sequence). The DNA of the CDR3 is TGCAGTGCTAGTTTGGCCGGTTCACCCCTCCACTTT. Residues: CSASLAGSPLHF.

The CDR3 nucleotides are TGTGCCAGCAGTTACTCGATGTATGGACAGGGTTTCTTGAACACTGAAGCTTTCTTT. It codes for CASSYSMYGQGFLNTEAFF. The J gene is TRBJ1-1, the V gene TRBV6-2 or TRBV6-3; the match to TRBD1 covers 8 bases. CDR1 MNHEY and CDR2 SVGEGT come from the germline V gene. J was trimmed by 0 bases and V by 0 bases; bases with no gene match: 12. The CDR3 sequence is 19 residues long.

This sequence joins TRBV4-3 and TRBJ2-6, with no clear D. Trimming removed 0 bases from V and 0 bases from J, with 6 bases in between. Per germline, CDR1 LGHNA and CDR2 YSLEER. The length of the CDR3 is 16 residues. CDR3: CASSQDHFSGANVLTF. Here the CDR3 DNA reads TGCGCCAGCAGCCAAGATCATTTCTCTGGGGCCAACGTCCTGACTTTC.

The rearrangement uses TRBV24-1 and TRBJ1-2, with TRBD1 identical over 7 bases. CDR1 and CDR2 from the germline V gene are KGHDR and SFDVKD. The V segment lost 4 bases and the J segment 5 bases; nucleotides outside the gene matches: 9. The CDR3 consists of 15 residues. The CDR3 sequence is CATSESSGQTYGYTF. The CDR3 nucleotides are TGTGCCACCAGTGAATCTTCGGGACAGACATATGGCTACACCTTC.

This clone has a handful of counts. The chain has TRBV20-1 and TRBJ2-7; D is unclear. CDR1 is DFQATT, CDR2 SNEGSKA, per germline (reference sequence). V was trimmed by 3 bases and J by 5 bases, leaving 5 bases between them. CDR3 length equals 10 residues. The CDR3 loop is CSARNDEQYV. As DNA, the CDR3 is TGCAGTGCTAGGAACGACGAGCAGTACGTC.

The chain is built from TRBV19 and TRBJ2-5, with D maybe TRBD1 (6 bases). Germline lookup yields CDR1 LNHDA and CDR2 SQIVND (reference sequence). The CDR3 extends over 15 amino acids. V lost 3 bases, J lost 2 bases, and 13 bases lay in between. The CDR3 DNA follows: TGTGCCAGTAGTATTGGACAGAGCCTTCAAGAGACCCAGTACTTC. Translation gives CASSIGQSLQETQYF.

The rearrangement links TRBV6-1 to TRBJ1-5; D unresolved. Germline-derived CDR1 and CDR2 are MNHNS and SASEGT. The CDR3 runs 16 residues. Trimming left V 2 bases short and J 9 bases short, with 20 bases between. The CDR3 here is CASSEIEFSGERPQHF. CDR3 coding DNA: TGTGCCAGCAGTGAAATTGAGTTTTCTGGGGAGAGGCCCCAGCATTTT.

This chain uses TRBV5-1 with TRBJ1-2; 10 bases fit TRBD1. This CDR3 has 17 amino acids. The germline CDR1 and CDR2 sequences are SGHRS and YFSETQ. V lost 4 bases and J lost 4; bases outside the gene matches: 13. In DNA form, the CDR3 reads TGCGCCAGCAGCCGCTCGGTCGGACAGGGGGTCTCCTATGGCTACACCTTC. Residues: CASSRSVGQGVSYGYTF.

The V gene is TRBV7-2, the J gene TRBJ1-4; 8 nucleotides agree with TRBD1. The CDR3 is 16 amino acids. From germline, CDR1 is SGHTA and CDR2 FQGNSA. Losses at the gene ends were 5 bases for V and 8 bases for J; bases not matched to a gene: 13. In DNA form, the CDR3 reads TGTGCCAGCAGCGATGCGCTCCAGGGGGCGATAGAAAAACTGTTTTTT. Translating it yields CASSDALQGAIEKLFF.

The chain combines TRBV5-1 with TRBJ1-2, with a weak D call TRBD1 (6 bases). Germline V gene data show CDR1 as SGHRS and CDR2 as YFSETQ. This CDR3 has 13 amino acids. Trimming cost V 0 bases and J 3 bases, with 6 bases left between them. The CDR3 DNA follows: TGCGCCAGCAGCTTGGACAGGGACTATGGCTACACCTTC. Its protein is CASSLDRDYGYTF. Supplemented by reference TRBV5-1 and TRBJ1-2, the full variable domain reads KAGVTQTPRYLIKTRGQQVTLSCSPISGHRSVSWYQQTPGQGLQFLFEYFSETQRNKGNFPGRFSGRQFSNSRSEMNVSTLELGDSALYLCASSLDRDYGYTFGSGTRLTVV.

The table lists this clone with a few counts. The V call is TRBV29-1, the J call TRBJ2-3; tentatively, D is TRBD1 (5 bases). The CDR3 extends over 13 amino acids. CDR1 SQVTM and CDR2 ANQGSEA come from the germline V gene. Trimming pared 1 base from V and 4 bases from J, leaving 9 bases between. Here the CDR3 reads CSVEGQGADTQYF. In nucleotides, the CDR3 is TGCAGCGTTGAAGGCCAGGGTGCAGATACGCAGTATTTT.

The V and J genes are TRBV10-2 and TRBJ2-1; no clear D gene. The CDR3 consists of 18 residues. Germline CDR1 WSHSY, CDR2 SAAADI. V was shortened by 8 bases and J by 0 bases, with 23 bases between the two germline ends. DNA of the CDR3: TGCGCCAGCTGGGTTGCTAGTCTTCGGCGTAGCTCCTACAATGAGCAGTTCTTC. The encoded protein is CASWVASLRRSSYNEQFF.